This entry concerns a single T cell receptor beta chain. Antigen: not known. At one end the junction does not follow the germline gene, possibly because of a read error. The CDR3 length is 18 residues. Germline V gene lookup returns CDR1 SQVTM and CDR2 ANQGSEA. The data derive from a study of tumor-infiltrating lymphocytes in primary liver carcinoma. Findings of the study overall: A significantly higher top-250-clone fraction was recorded for tumors than for blood (p = 0.039).

It was from about 19-30 mg of unsorted bulk tissue that RNA and DNA were co-extracted. Patients underwent surgical resection for primary liver carcinoma. The investigators made TCR beta cDNA from around 540 ng total RNA, using a constant-region primer. TCR beta libraries came from three nested multiplex PCR rounds using slightly modified ARM-PCR. Both of the initial two PCR rounds ran for 10 cycles and employed TRBV1-TRBV30 forward primers alongside a C-beta reverse primer. TCRdb used MiXCR to reprocess the multiplex PCR reads, holding one entry per CDR3 protein. The data hold some 46,000 distinct CDR3 sequences, with 60% to 80% observed a single time.

The clonotype originates from a woman in her 30s with primary liver carcinoma and hepatitis B virus infection. The sample comprised tumor-adjacent normal liver tissue. The V and J genes are TRBV29-1 and TRBJ2-6, with 8 positions matching TRBD1. The CDR3 spells CSVENQRQGAGGANVLTF. The CDR3 DNA follows: TGCAGCGTCGAAAATCAACGTCAGGGGGCAGGTGGGGCCAACGTCCTTACTTTC.